This T cell receptor (beta chain) was sequenced in a study of blood T cell repertoires in COVID-19. Original methodology: Amplification of reference gene primers provided the estimated nucleated cell counts. Method: immunoSEQ multiplex PCR; TCRdb's copy keeps in-frame clones and lacks some. V and J calls and clone size come straight from that table; D and trimming were deduced from the DNA. This sample yields a few hundred thousand clones, of which 85% are seen a single time; 3.6% belongs to the top ten. CDR1 is LNHDA and CDR2 is SQIVND in the germline V gene (reference sequence). The ends lost 6 bases at V and 7 bases at J; junction bases unmatched: 10. The CDR3 has 14 amino acids.

The receptor comes from a woman aged 18-29 years with acute or convalescent COVID-19. The V and J genes are TRBV19 and TRBJ2-5, with TRBD1 matching over 8 bases. The sequencing sample was made of peripheral blood. The CDR3, as DNA: TGTGCCAGTAGCGCCGGACAGGGCTACGTGACCCAGTACTTC. Translation gives CASSAGQGYVTQYF.